Below are 20 T cell receptor beta chains sequenced from a single sample in a study of cytomegalovirus exposure and HLA in healthy donors. The protocol was immunoSEQ multiplex PCR, while the TCRdb copy is restricted to in-frame clones and leaves out a portion. This sample has about 160,000 clones, with roughly 90% found just once. The sample taken for sequencing was PBMCs. The receptors were sampled from a man aged 18 to 30 in good health and CMV-seropositive.

V usage is TRBV6-6 and J usage is TRBJ2-1; 8 bases line up with TRBD1. Trimming at V came to 5 bases and at J to 0 bases, leaving 6 bases not matched to a gene. This CDR3 has 16 residues. CDR1 and CDR2 (germline): MNHNY, SVGAGI (reference sequence). The CDR3 DNA follows: TGTGCCAGCAGTACGGACAGGGTGAGCTCCTACAATGAGCAGTTCTTC. Protein: CASSTDRVSSYNEQFF.

The V call is TRBV25-1, the J call TRBJ1-1; TRBD1 agrees at 7 bases. V lost 4 bases, J lost 2 bases, and 7 bases stayed unmatched. Germline CDR1 reads MGHDK; CDR2 reads SYGVNS. This CDR3 region has 15 residues. The CDR3: CASSALTGLNTEAFF. The CDR3 nucleotides read TGTGCCAGCAGTGCTCTGACAGGGCTCAACACTGAAGCTTTCTTT.

The V call is TRBV18, the J call TRBJ1-1; tentative D call: TRBD1 (6 bases). The CDR3 totals 13 residues. Per the germline V gene, CDR1 is KGHSH and CDR2 is LQKENI. The V end lost 1 base, the J end lost 7 bases, and 10 bases lay between the germline ends. The CDR3 coding sequence is TGTGCCAGCTCACCACGGTACAGGGATGAAGCTTTCTTT. It is translated as CASSPRYRDEAFF.

This clone came up once. This chain uses TRBV25-1 with TRBJ2-1; 11 bases map to TRBD2. This CDR3 comprises 13 residues. Per the germline V gene, CDR1 is MGHDK and CDR2 is SYGVNS. V trimming: 9 bases; J trimming: 9 bases; junction bases outside the gene matches: 7. The CDR3 loop is CASLAGGPSEQFF. The CDR3 coding sequence is TGTGCCAGTTTAGCGGGAGGGCCGTCTGAGCAGTTCTTC. The whole variable domain, filled in from reference TRBV25-1 and TRBJ2-1, reads EADIYQTPRYLVIGTGKKITLECSQTMGHDKMYWYQQDPGMELHLIHYSYGVNSTEKGDLSSESTVSRIRTEHFPLTLESARPSHTSQYLCASLAGGPSEQFFGPGTRLTVL.

This clone appeared a few times. The chain uses TRBV15 and TRBJ2-1, with 7 bases fitting TRBD1. The CDR3 is made up of 14 amino acids. After removal of 1 base from V and 7 bases from J, the junction contained 4 bases not matched to a gene. Germline V gives CDR1 LNHNV, CDR2 YYDKDF (reference sequence). CDR3 in amino acids: CATSRVGGINEQFF. In DNA form, the CDR3 reads TGTGCCACCAGCAGAGTAGGGGGCATTAATGAGCAGTTCTTC. The variable domain in full, completed from reference TRBV15 and TRBJ2-1, reads DAMVIQNPRYQVTQFGKPVTLSCSQTLNHNVMYWYQQKSSQAPKLLFHYYDKDFNNEADTPDNFQSRRPNTSFCFLDIRSPGLGDTAMYLCATSRVGGINEQFFGPGTRLTVL.

This chain connects TRBV28 to TRBJ1-4; D is perhaps TRBD1 (5 bases). This CDR3 contains 15 residues. The germline gives CDR1 MDHEN, CDR2 SYDVKM. The ends were cut back, 3 bases at V and 4 bases at J, with 12 bases in the middle. The CDR3 DNA follows: TGTGCCAGCAGTTTCATTCGGGGGATTAATGAAAAACTGTTTTTT. Translating it yields CASSFIRGINEKLFF.

V is TRBV19 and J is TRBJ1-2; maybe TRBD1 (6 bases). V was clipped by 6 bases and J by 3 bases, with 11 bases between them. CDR1 and CDR2 (germline): LNHDA, SQIVND (reference sequence). The CDR3 runs 13 residues. The CDR3 region has the DNA TGTGCCAGTAGAATGACAGGTTACTATGGCTACACCTTC. Translated, it gives CASRMTGYYGYTF.

V and J are TRBV5-6 and TRBJ2-5; D is possibly TRBD2 (5 bases). CDR3 size: 13 residues. The germline V gene has CDR1 SGHDT and CDR2 YYEEEE. The V end lost 4 bases, the J end lost 2 bases, and 9 bases lay between the germline ends. The CDR3 loop is CASSEGAQETQYF. CDR3 DNA: TGTGCCAGCAGCGAGGGCGCGCAAGAGACCCAGTACTTC.

The rearrangement joins TRBV19 to TRBJ1-2, with D unclear. The V end was cut by 2 bases, the J end by 6 bases, with 13 bases between. Germline V gene sequence: CDR1 LNHDA, CDR2 SQIVND (reference sequence). The CDR3 is 14 residues long. Written as DNA, the CDR3 is TGTGCCAGTAGTATATCCGGAGGACTCCATGGCTACACCTTC. Translating gives CASSISGGLHGYTF. The variable domain in full, with the rest retrieved from reference TRBV19 and TRBJ1-2, is DGGITQSPKYLFRKEGQNVTLSCEQNLNHDAMYWYRQDPGQGLRLIYYSQIVNDFQKGDIAEGYSVSREKKESFPLTVTSAQKNPTAFYLCASSISGGLHGYTFGSGTRLTVV.

The chain recombines TRBV7-2 with TRBJ2-1; 8 bases line up with TRBD1. The CDR3 has 15 residues. Unmatched junction bases numbered 7, after V lost 5 bases and J lost 4 bases. The V gene's germline CDR1 is SGHTA and CDR2 FQGNSA. The CDR3 region is CASSVDRGEYNEQFF. The CDR3 bases are TGTGCCAGCAGCGTCGACAGGGGCGAATACAATGAGCAGTTCTTC.

The chain recombines TRBV6-1 with TRBJ2-5; TRBD1 aligns across 9 bases. The germline V gene has CDR1 MNHNS and CDR2 SASEGT. The CDR3 runs 13 residues. Losses at the gene ends were 11 bases for V and 5 bases for J; bases not matched to a gene: 9. The CDR3 region is CAANRGPHETQYF. The CDR3 DNA reads TGTGCCGCAAACAGGGGGCCCCATGAGACCCAGTACTTC.

The V gene is TRBV11-3, the J gene TRBJ2-3; D might be TRBD2 (5 bases). The CDR3 sequence is 14 residues long. The ends were cut back, 0 bases at V and 5 bases at J, with 9 bases in the middle. Germline lookup yields CDR1 SGHNT and CDR2 YENEEA. The DNA for the CDR3 is TGTGCCAGCAGCTTAGAGGGAGTGGGAGATACGCAGTATTTT. Amino acids: CASSLEGVGDTQYF.

This chain connects TRBV28 to TRBJ2-1, with D perhaps matching TRBD1 (5 bases). Germline loops: CDR1 MDHEN, CDR2 SYDVKM. This CDR3 spans 14 amino acids. V gave up 5 bases and J gave up 3 bases, with 11 bases separating them. For the CDR3, the DNA is TGTGCCAGCAGTGCCGACAGTTACTACAATGAGCAGTTCTTC. Its protein product is CASSADSYYNEQFF.

CDR3 DNA: TGTGCCAGCAGCTTAGCATCAGGGACTAGCGCCAATGAGCAGTTCTTC. Its translation: CASSLASGTSANEQFF. V and J are TRBV7-2 and TRBJ2-1, with 10 positions matching TRBD2. The CDR3 runs 16 residues. Unmatched junction bases numbered 5, after V lost 0 bases and J lost 6 bases. From germline, CDR1 is SGHTA and CDR2 FQGNSA.

This clone was seen just once. V and J are TRBV4-1 and TRBJ2-1; D is ambiguous. The germline gives CDR1 MGHRA, CDR2 YSYEKL. The CDR3 spans 16 residues. Between the trimmed V and J ends, which lost 1 base and 4 bases, there was a span of 14 bases. CDR3 amino acids: CASSQGRLPPYNEQFF. Here the CDR3 DNA reads TGCGCCAGCAGCCAAGGGCGGCTGCCACCGTACAATGAGCAGTTCTTC.

The chain uses TRBV9 and TRBJ2-5, with 13 bases fitting TRBD2. The CDR3 is made up of 16 amino acids. Trimming removed 1 base from V and 5 bases from J; junction bases left unmatched: 5. Per germline, CDR1 SGDLS and CDR2 YYNGEE. The CDR3 coding sequence is TGTGCCAGCAGCGTACCACTAGCGGGAGGGCCGGAGACCCAGTACTTC. This encodes CASSVPLAGGPETQYF.

The chain is built from TRBV5-4 and TRBJ2-1; the D gene is possibly TRBD1 (8 bases). V gave up 4 bases and J gave up 7 bases, with 18 bases separating them. Germline lookup yields CDR1 SGHNT and CDR2 YYREEE (reference sequence). The CDR3 covers 15 residues. The CDR3 bases are TGTGCCAGCAGCCCTCAACAGGGGGGGCGGAATGAGCAGTTCTTC. It yields the protein CASSPQQGGRNEQFF.

The CDR3 loop is CASAGATKNIQYF. The CDR3 DNA reads TGTGCCAGCGCGGGGGCCACCAAAAACATTCAGTACTTC. V and J are TRBV2 and TRBJ2-4; D perhaps matches TRBD2 (7 bases). The V end lost 8 bases, the J end lost 2 bases, and 10 bases lay between the germline ends. This CDR3 spans 13 amino acids. In germline, CDR1 is SNHLY, CDR2 FYNNEI.

This chain links TRBV6-1 with TRBJ1-4; a weak D match, TRBD1 (5 bases). Per germline, CDR1 MNHNS and CDR2 SASEGT. This CDR3 is built from 16 residues. The V end lost 3 bases, the J end lost 7 bases, and 18 bases lay between the germline ends. CDR3 bases: TGTGCCAGCAGTGAGCCAGGGTCCCCACTGGGTGAAAAACTGTTTTTT. This encodes CASSEPGSPLGEKLFF.

The V and J genes are TRBV6-1 and TRBJ2-7; 8 bases fit TRBD2. The trim removed 3 bases at V and 3 bases at J, leaving 4 bases unmatched. This CDR3 region has 14 residues. Germline values: CDR1 MNHNS, CDR2 SASEGT. In DNA form, the CDR3 reads TGTGCCAGCAGTGAGAGCGGGAGTGGCTACGAGCAGTACTTC. As protein: CASSESGSGYEQYF.